The 23 T cell receptor beta chains presented below share a single source sample, sequenced in a study of CD8 T cells in ankylosing spondylitis. Each CDR3 protein is one row after TCRdb ran MiXCR on the 5' RACE reads. The sample lists some 130,000 distinct CDR3 sequences; 7% to 8% were seen once. Material for sequencing was blood, either unsorted or a sorted T cell fraction (not recorded which). The source of these receptors is a female donor with ankylosing spondylitis or in good health (not recorded which).

This clonotype was seen many times. CDR3 sequence reads: CSASGDRGLTDTQYF. As DNA, the CDR3 is TGCAGTGCTAGTGGCGATCGGGGGTTGACAGATACGCAGTATTTT. This sequence joins TRBV20-1 and TRBJ2-3; a possible D gene is TRBD2 (6 bases). CDR3 length: 15 amino acids. Trimming pared 3 bases from V and 3 bases from J, leaving 16 bases between. CDR1 and CDR2 from the germline V gene are DFQATT and SNEGSKA (reference sequence).

Many counts were recorded for this clonotype. This chain links TRBV18 with TRBJ2-5; 11 bases fit TRBD2. J gave up 3 bases and V 8 bases, and 5 bases lay outside the gene matches. The germline gives CDR1 KGHSH, CDR2 LQKENI. CDR3 length equals 14 residues. The CDR3 sequence: CASKGTSGEETQYF. In DNA, the CDR3 is TGTGCCAGCAAGGGGACTAGCGGTGAAGAGACCCAGTACTTC.

This clonotype appeared many times. The chain uses TRBV5-1 and TRBJ2-2, with 8 bases matching TRBD1. The CDR3 length is 16 residues. Germline CDR1 SGHRS, CDR2 YFSETQ. Trimming removed 2 bases from V and 0 bases from J; junction bases left unmatched: 3. CDR3 nucleotide sequence: TGCGCCAGCAGCTTCCGGACAGGGTCGAACACCGGGGAGCTGTTTTTT. As protein: CASSFRTGSNTGELFF.

This clonotype occurred many times. This chain joins TRBV3-1 and TRBJ2-5; 12 bases are a match to TRBD2. The CDR3 is 14 amino acids. Unmatched junction bases numbered 3, after V lost 8 bases and J lost 2 bases. CDR1 is LGHDT, CDR2 YNNKEL, per germline (reference sequence). DNA of the CDR3: TGTGCCAGCGGGACTAGCGGGCTGCAAGAGACCCAGTACTTC. Translation gives CASGTSGLQETQYF.

The chain uses TRBV28 and TRBJ1-5, with 9 bases that match TRBD1. The CDR3 has 15 residues. V shed 5 bases and J 2 bases; nucleotides not matched to a gene: 4. Germline V gene sequence: CDR1 MDHEN, CDR2 SYDVKM. The DNA for the CDR3 is TGTGCCAGCAGTCCAAGACAGGGGGGCAATCAGCCCCAGCATTTT. Protein: CASSPRQGGNQPQHF.

This clonotype was seen at least ten times. The chain joins TRBV7-8 to TRBJ2-7; D may correspond to TRBD1 or TRBD2 (5 bases each). The CDR3 spans 14 residues. The V gene's germline CDR1 is SGHVS and CDR2 FQNEAQ. The V end was cut by 4 bases, the J end by 6 bases, with 16 bases between. Written as DNA, the CDR3 is TGTGCCAGCAGCTACCGGGACCAATCTGTCGAGCAGTACTTC. Protein product: CASSYRDQSVEQYF.

This clonotype was seen at least ten times. V gene TRBV12-3 or TRBV12-4 combines with J gene TRBJ1-3; no clear D gene. V gave up 6 bases and J gave up 1 base, with 7 bases separating them. This CDR3 is 13 amino acids long. CDR3 protein: CASRAASGNTIYF. The CDR3 DNA reads TGTGCCAGCAGGGCCGCTTCTGGAAACACCATATATTTT.

This clonotype showed up many times. This rearrangement joins TRBV10-3 to TRBJ2-7; D is uncertain. Looked up from germline, CDR1 is ENHRY and CDR2 is SYGVKD. The CDR3 totals 13 residues. V was trimmed by 10 bases and J by 3 bases, leaving 16 bases between them. The CDR3 region has the DNA TGTGCCAGAACCCGGATCCATGACTACGAGCAGTACTTC. Translated: CARTRIHDYEQYF.

This clonotype was found many times. The chain uses TRBV5-4 and TRBJ1-1, with D perhaps TRBD1 (6 bases). Germline assignment: CDR1 SGHNT and CDR2 YYREEE (reference sequence). V was clipped by 4 bases and J by 3 bases, with 13 bases between them. The CDR3 sequence is 14 residues long. Written as DNA, the CDR3 is TGTGCCAGCAGCAATAGGAAGGGGGACACTGAAGCTTTCTTT. Translating gives CASSNRKGDTEAFF.

This clonotype was recorded many times. The chain is built from TRBV15 and TRBJ1-4; no definite D call. Trimming took 0 bases from V and 0 from J, leaving 8 bases between them. CDR1 is LNHNV and CDR2 is YYDKDF in the germline V gene (reference sequence). There are 16 residues in the CDR3. The DNA of the CDR3 is TGTGCCACCAGCAGAGATCACGGGGCAACTAATGAAAAACTGTTTTTT. As protein: CATSRDHGATNEKLFF. Combining the CDR3 with reference TRBV15 and TRBJ1-4 gives the whole variable domain DAMVIQNPRYQVTQFGKPVTLSCSQTLNHNVMYWYQQKSSQAPKLLFHYYDKDFNNEADTPDNFQSRRPNTSFCFLDIRSPGLGDTAMYLCATSRDHGATNEKLFFGSGTQLSVL.

This clonotype was seen ten or more times. This chain uses TRBV20-1 with TRBJ1-5, with D unresolved. Germline V CDR1 and CDR2: DFQATT, SNEGSKA (reference sequence). V gave up 6 bases and J gave up 4 bases, with 13 bases separating them. There are 13 residues in the CDR3. Here the CDR3 reads CSASRTVNQPQHF. The CDR3 DNA reads as TGCAGTGCGAGCCGGACGGTAAATCAGCCCCAGCATTTT.

The table lists this clonotype with a few counts. A much more abundant neighbour one base away suggests this may be a read error. This chain uses TRBV12-3 or TRBV12-4 with TRBJ1-2; D might be TRBD1 (6 bases). Between the trimmed V and J ends, which lost 4 bases and 12 bases, there was a span of 24 bases. The CDR3 is 15 amino acids. The CDR3 nucleotides are TGTGCCAGCAGTTCGATGACGGCACTCTACGGGGGCCACACCTTC. Amino acid sequence: CASSSMTALYGGHTF.

This clonotype has ten or more counts. The V gene is TRBV4-1, the J gene TRBJ2-7; D gene ambiguous. Trimming cost V 1 base and J 1 base, with 14 bases left between them. Germline CDR1 MGHRA, CDR2 YSYEKL. The CDR3 covers 16 residues. The CDR3 sequence: CASSQGVGTFSYEQYF. CDR3 nucleotide sequence: TGCGCCAGCAGCCAAGGAGTGGGTACCTTTTCCTACGAGCAGTACTTC.

This clonotype turned up a few times. The chain carries TRBV7-6 and TRBJ2-3; D is perhaps TRBD2 (6 bases). Trimming pared 5 bases from V and 0 bases from J, leaving 9 bases between. The length of the CDR3 is 14 residues. The germline V gene has CDR1 SGHVS and CDR2 FNYEAQ. The CDR3 region is CASSPRESTDTQYF. For the CDR3, the DNA is TGTGCCAGCAGCCCCCGGGAGAGCACAGATACGCAGTATTTT.

This clonotype was picked up many times. The genes are TRBV27 and TRBJ1-5; D call uncertain. In germline, CDR1 is MNHEY, CDR2 SMNVEV (reference sequence). CDR3 length: 11 residues. Between the trimmed V and J ends, which lost 1 base and 7 bases, there was a span of 2 bases. The CDR3 coding sequence is TGTGCCAGCAGTTTATGCCAGCCCCAGCATTTT. Translation gives CASSLCQPQHF.

This clonotype was counted at least ten times. One junction end disagrees with the germline gene, perhaps due to a read error. The chain carries TRBV7-9 and TRBJ2-5; weak D call: TRBD2 (7 bases). Germline V lookup: CDR1 SEHNR, CDR2 FQNEAQ (reference sequence). The CDR3 is made up of 16 amino acids. The CDR3 loop is CASNLRGGARGQTQYF. The CDR3, as DNA: TGTGCCAGCAACTTAAGAGGCGGGGCGCGGGGGCAGACCCAGTACTTC.

This clonotype was recorded a few times. The chain employs TRBV7-9 and TRBJ2-7, with a possible D match to TRBD1 (6 bases). This CDR3 comprises 12 residues. The ends were cut back, 3 bases at V and 7 bases at J, with 10 bases in the middle. CDR1 is SEHNR, CDR2 FQNEAQ, per germline (reference sequence). Here the CDR3 DNA reads TGTGCCAGCAGCTTTGGGACACCAGAGCAGTACTTC. Its translation: CASSFGTPEQYF.

This clonotype has a count of ten or more. This chain joins TRBV4-2 and TRBJ2-5, with no clear D. The V end was cut by 0 bases, the J end by 2 bases, with 7 bases between. The CDR3 extends over 14 amino acids. Germline V gene sequence: CDR1 LGHNA, CDR2 YNFKEQ. The CDR3 region is CASSQDWQQETQYF. The CDR3 DNA reads as TGTGCCAGCAGCCAAGATTGGCAACAAGAGACCCAGTACTTC.

This clonotype was picked up many times. The chain links TRBV27 to TRBJ1-2, with D uncertain. The CDR3 is 13 residues long. Germline V lookup: CDR1 MNHEY, CDR2 SMNVEV (reference sequence). Trimming pared 7 bases from V and 7 bases from J, leaving 16 bases between. CDR3 protein: CASKEGVSSGYTF. CDR3 DNA: TGTGCCAGCAAAGAGGGTGTGTCGAGTGGCTACACCTTC.

The sample holds many counts of this clonotype. V and J are TRBV12-3 or TRBV12-4 and TRBJ1-1; D call uncertain. Trimming removed 5 bases from V and 1 base from J, with 8 bases in between. The CDR3 sequence is 13 residues long. CDR3 coding DNA: TGTGCCAGCAGTACCGGGCCGAACACTGAAGCTTTCTTT. Protein: CASSTGPNTEAFF.

J is TRBJ2-3 and V is TRBV7-9; D not resolved. The CDR3 extends over 15 amino acids. Germline-derived CDR1 and CDR2 are SEHNR and FQNEAQ (reference sequence). Trimming removed 2 bases at V and 4 bases at J, with 13 bases between. CDR3 sequence: CASSLKNSIPDTQYF. The CDR3 DNA reads TGTGCCAGCAGCTTAAAGAACTCCATCCCAGATACGCAGTATTTT.

There are many counts of this clonotype. The chain has TRBV12-3 or TRBV12-4 and TRBJ2-5; D gene ambiguous. The CDR3 runs to 14 residues. V lost 2 bases, J lost 4 bases, and 11 bases lay in between. The DNA for the CDR3 is TGTGCCAGCAGTTTAACTGGGCCGGCAGAGACCCAGTACTTC. Protein: CASSLTGPAETQYF.

A few counts support this clonotype. The chain recombines TRBV30 with TRBJ2-7; maybe TRBD2 (5 bases). CDR3 size: 13 residues. Deletions cut 6 bases from V and 0 bases from J, with 12 bases between. The germline V gene has CDR1 GTSNPN and CDR2 SVGIG (reference sequence). In DNA, the CDR3 is TGTGCCTGTCCTTCGGGAAGCTCCTACGAGCAGTACTTC. Translation: CACPSGSSYEQYF.